The clone carrying this TCR beta chain was detected once. Its matching antigen is unknown. The record originates from a study of OX40 agonist ivuxolimab in advanced cancers. Across the study: Three dose-escalation patients had partial responses: one with hepatocellular carcinoma and two with cutaneous melanoma.

Data came from immunoSEQ multiplex PCR; TCRdb stores just in-frame clones and leaves some out. The repertoire includes some 70,000 clones, more than 75% of them detected once, and 0.6% to 0.8% sits in the top ten. V was pared by 1 base and J by 2 bases, with 8 bases between. The CDR3 totals 14 residues. The germline V gene has CDR1 LGHNA and CDR2 YSLEER. Overall study findings and caveats: Nonresponders, in some cases, also had low normalized T-cell clonal expansion.

This receptor was taken from an adult with an advanced solid tumor such as melanoma, head and neck, liver or kidney cancer. This chain uses TRBV4-3 with TRBJ1-1, with D unresolved. This material consisted of CD4+ or CD8+ T cells sorted from blood, taken in a trial of the OX40 agonist ivuxolimab. CDR3 DNA: TGCGCCAGCAGCCAAGGCCAGAGAAACACTGAAGCTTTCTTT. It specifies CASSQGQRNTEAFF.